The 10 T cell receptor beta chains given below trace back to one sample, sequenced in a study of beta chain features in type 1 diabetes. General observations from the study: Among all four CD4+ subsets, Type 1 diabetes patients had TCRB CDR3s that were moderately but significantly shorter.

No antigens are known for them. The sequenced template was cDNA made from the entire isolated RNA. The protocol was immunoSEQ multiplex PCR, while the TCRdb copy is restricted to in-frame clones and leaves out a portion. The table includes about 300,000 clones, approximately 13% detected once. The sequenced sample was naive CD4+ T cells from blood. These receptors all stem from a woman under 30 with type 1 diabetes.

This clone occurred a few times. The rearrangement joins TRBV7-2 to TRBJ1-1; 9 positions match TRBD1. J lost 2 bases, V lost 5 bases, and 6 bases had no gene match. This CDR3 contains 15 residues. The germline V gene has CDR1 SGHTA and CDR2 FQGNSA. For the CDR3, the DNA is TGTGCCAGCAGCCCCCGGACAGGGGATAACACTGAAGCTTTCTTT. This translates into CASSPRTGDNTEAFF.

The V and J genes are TRBV6-6 and TRBJ2-4; possibly TRBD1 for D (6 bases). The germline CDR1 and CDR2 sequences are MNHNY and SVGAGI (reference sequence). This CDR3 is built from 12 residues. The V end was cut by 7 bases, the J end by 8 bases, with 12 bases between. The CDR3 loop reads CASTWTEDIQYF. The CDR3 DNA reads TGTGCCAGCACCTGGACAGAAGACATTCAGTACTTC.

This clone was picked up a small number of times. The gene calls are TRBV7-2 and TRBJ1-2; tentatively, D is TRBD1 (6 bases). This CDR3 contains 14 residues. The V and J ends lost 5 bases and 3 bases respectively, with 13 bases between them. CDR1 and CDR2 from the germline V gene are SGHTA and FQGNSA. DNA of the CDR3: TGTGCCAGCAGCCTAAGACAGGCGGACTATGGCTACACCTTC. As protein: CASSLRQADYGYTF.

This clone was recorded a few times. DNA for the CDR3: TGTGCCAGCTCACCTCAGGCATTTGGAGCGGGAAATGAGCAGTTCTTC. Encoded protein: CASSPQAFGAGNEQFF. The chain is built from TRBV18 and TRBJ2-1; TRBD2 agrees at 7 bases. The V segment lost 3 bases and the J segment 7 bases; nucleotides outside the gene matches: 12. The V gene's germline CDR1 is KGHSH and CDR2 LQKENI. This CDR3 is 16 amino acids long.

This clone has a handful of counts. The rearrangement links TRBV4-3 to TRBJ2-2; 7 bases are a match to TRBD2. The CDR3 length is 17 residues. J lost 3 bases, V lost 2 bases, and 9 bases had no gene match. Germline V gives CDR1 LGHNA, CDR2 YSLEER. CDR3 sequence: CASSQPLGTKDTGELFF. Here the CDR3 DNA reads TGCGCCAGCAGCCAACCCCTGGGGACTAAGGACACCGGGGAGCTGTTTTTT.

This chain's CDR3 is CASSEGAGEIGELFF. CDR3 DNA: TGTGCCAGCAGTGAAGGGGCAGGGGAGATCGGGGAGCTGTTTTTT. The chain has TRBV7-9 and TRBJ2-2, with D possibly matching TRBD1 (6 bases). V lost 6 bases, J lost 7 bases, and 18 bases lay in between. The CDR3 is 15 residues long. The germline V gene has CDR1 SEHNR and CDR2 FQNEAQ (reference sequence).

Only a few counts were recorded for this clone. The gene calls are TRBV29-1 and TRBJ2-7, with 8 bases that match TRBD1. CDR3 length: 19 amino acids. From germline, CDR1 is SQVTM and CDR2 ANQGSEA. J lost 6 bases, V lost 6 bases, and 28 bases had no gene match. The CDR3 nucleotides are TGCAGCGTACTGCGGTTTGGACAGGGTAAATTGGGTGGGATCGGCGAGCAGTACTTC. Amino acids: CSVLRFGQGKLGGIGEQYF.

The V gene is TRBV19, the J gene TRBJ1-2, with D perhaps TRBD1 (5 bases). The V gene lost 5 bases and the J gene lost 0 bases, with 22 bases spanning the gap. Looked up from germline, CDR1 is LNHDA and CDR2 is SQIVND (reference sequence). The CDR3 sequence is 18 residues long. In DNA, the CDR3 is TGTGCCAGTAGTTCGCCCTCCTTCAGGGTAGCAGCTAACTATGGCTACACCTTC. This gives the protein CASSSPSFRVAANYGYTF.

J is TRBJ1-1 and V is TRBV19, with 8 nucleotides matching TRBD1. The ends lost 5 bases at V and 1 base at J; junction bases unmatched: 3. Germline V gene data show CDR1 as LNHDA and CDR2 as SQIVND (reference sequence). The CDR3 sequence is 14 residues long. CDR3 amino acids: CASSVDRENTEAFF. The CDR3 DNA is TGTGCCAGTAGTGTGGACAGGGAGAACACTGAAGCTTTCTTT.

This rearrangement joins TRBV7-2 to TRBJ2-1, with D maybe TRBD1 (5 bases). Germline V lookup: CDR1 SGHTA, CDR2 FQGNSA. This CDR3 spans 14 amino acids. V was pared by 4 bases and J by 4 bases, with 11 bases between. This CDR3 reads CASSSWQGYNEQFF. In DNA form, the CDR3 reads TGTGCCAGCAGCTCTTGGCAGGGATACAATGAGCAGTTCTTC.